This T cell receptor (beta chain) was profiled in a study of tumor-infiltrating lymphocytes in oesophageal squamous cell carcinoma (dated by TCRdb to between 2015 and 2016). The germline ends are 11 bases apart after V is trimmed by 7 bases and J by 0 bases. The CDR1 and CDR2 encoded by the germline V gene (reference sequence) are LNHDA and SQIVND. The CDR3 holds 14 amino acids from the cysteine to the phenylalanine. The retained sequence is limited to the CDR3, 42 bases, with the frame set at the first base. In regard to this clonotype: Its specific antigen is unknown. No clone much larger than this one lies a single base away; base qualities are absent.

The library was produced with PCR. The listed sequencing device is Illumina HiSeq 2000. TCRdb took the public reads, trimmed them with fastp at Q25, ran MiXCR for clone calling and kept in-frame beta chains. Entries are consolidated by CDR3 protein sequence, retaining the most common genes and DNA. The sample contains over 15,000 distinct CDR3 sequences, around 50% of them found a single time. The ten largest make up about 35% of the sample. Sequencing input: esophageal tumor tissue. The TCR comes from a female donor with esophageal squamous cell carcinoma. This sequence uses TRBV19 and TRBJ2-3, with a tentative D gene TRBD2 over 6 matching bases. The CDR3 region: CASTTGESTDTQYF. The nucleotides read TGTGCCAGTACCACGGGGGAAAGCACAGATACGCAGTATTTT.